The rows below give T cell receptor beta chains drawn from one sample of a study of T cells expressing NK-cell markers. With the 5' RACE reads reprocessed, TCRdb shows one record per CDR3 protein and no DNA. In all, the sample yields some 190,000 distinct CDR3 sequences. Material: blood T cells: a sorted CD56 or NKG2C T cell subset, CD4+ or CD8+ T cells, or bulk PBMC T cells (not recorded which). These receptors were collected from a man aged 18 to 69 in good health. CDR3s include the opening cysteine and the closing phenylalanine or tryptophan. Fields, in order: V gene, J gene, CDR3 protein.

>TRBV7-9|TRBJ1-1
CASSSDRAEAFF
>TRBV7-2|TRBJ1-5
CASSQNPGQRDQPQHF
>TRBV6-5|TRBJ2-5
CASSYSIIGVEETQYF
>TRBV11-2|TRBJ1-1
CASSASVGGSDTEAFF
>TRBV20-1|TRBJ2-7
CSAMRTGGLYEQYF
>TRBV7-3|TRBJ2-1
CASATATRSHNEQFF
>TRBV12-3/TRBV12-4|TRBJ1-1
CASSFRLFGQNTEAFF
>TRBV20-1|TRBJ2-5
CSASLGEPQYF
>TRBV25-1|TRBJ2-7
CASSSRWEQYF
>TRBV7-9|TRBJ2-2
CASSAPVTGTGELFF
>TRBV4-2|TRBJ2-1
CASSQRGEMEYNEQFF
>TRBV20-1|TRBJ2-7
CSARRGPSSYEQYF
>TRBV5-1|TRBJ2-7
CASNPVGLGSSEQYF
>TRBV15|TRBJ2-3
CATSRARTSGGRSTDTQYF
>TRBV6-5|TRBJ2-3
CASSYGSAADTQYF
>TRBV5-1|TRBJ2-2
CASSLTEAGRLDTGELFF
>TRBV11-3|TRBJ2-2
CASSSSRGRSGELFF
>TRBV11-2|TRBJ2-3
CASTRGGLTDTQYF
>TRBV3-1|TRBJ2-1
CASSQDQEGGPPQFVF
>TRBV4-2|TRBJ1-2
CASSQVQGTYGYTF
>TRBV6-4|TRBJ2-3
CASSDGTGQADTQYF
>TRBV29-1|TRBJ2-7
CSVEDSRGGYEQYF
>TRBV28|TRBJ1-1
CASRQRTDRDDTEAFF
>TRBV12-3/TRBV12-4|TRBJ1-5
CASIPGLVSNQPQHF
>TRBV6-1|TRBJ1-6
CASKAGGNSPLHF
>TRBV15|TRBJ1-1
CATSSEGSHTEAFF
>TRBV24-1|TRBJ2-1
CATSDPTSGYNEQFF
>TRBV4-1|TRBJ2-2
CASSQTDTGELFF
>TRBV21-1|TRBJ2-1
CASSKGLGFEQFF
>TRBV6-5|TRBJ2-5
CASSSGLSPETQYF
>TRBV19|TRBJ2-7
CASSDVGSRYEQYF
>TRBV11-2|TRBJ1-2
CASSLGSGRAYGYTF